The clone carrying this T cell receptor (beta chain) was picked up a small number of times. These data are taken from a study of T-cell reconstitution after alpha-beta-depleted transplantation in children. This CDR3 has 13 residues. V was clipped by 10 bases and J by 6 bases, with 15 bases between them. This sample's TCRbeta library carried unique molecular identifier barcodes. TCRdb called the PCR reads again in MiXCR, with one record for every CDR3 protein. The sample lists about 610,000 distinct CDR3 sequences, roughly a tenth seen once, with roughly 4% in the top ten. This material consisted of PBMCs from the stem cell graft donor, taken from the stem cell graft. The V and J genes are TRBV12-3 or TRBV12-4 and TRBJ2-2; D remains ambiguous. This TCR came from a human donor who donated a stem cell graft to a child with acute myeloid leukemia. The CDR3 nucleotides read TGTGCCACCCGCTCGACTCGGGCCGGGGAGCTGTTTTTT. It translates to CATRSTRAGELFF.